The source of this TCR beta chain is a study of blood T cells in healthy people across ages. Study findings and constraints: Estimates of total diversity, which came from one million sequenced T cells, were considered to be underestimates. The donors' CMV status was not determined, possibly confounding changes in expanded clonotypes. Naive and antigen-experienced cells were not separated, limiting conclusive comparison.

A J-beta primer mix and a sample-barcoded 5' primer were used in a second PCR of roughly 6 to 11 cycles. A single record per CDR3 protein comes from TCRdb applying MiXCR to the 5' RACE reads. The table shows around 1.5 million distinct CDR3 sequences, with roughly 40% occurring only once. In regard to this clonotype: Its matching antigen is unknown.

The germline V gene has CDR1 SEHNR and CDR2 FQNEAQ (reference sequence). The CDR3 sequence is 16 residues long. Trimming stripped 1 base from V and 0 bases from J, with 12 bases between. Isolation per sample recovered at least 7 million PBMCs. Material: blood. The TCR comes from a woman between 18 and 29 years old in good health. This sequence joins TRBV7-9 and TRBJ1-2; possibly TRBD1 for D (6 bases). The CDR3 sequence is CASSLDGTTANYGYTF. CDR3 DNA: TGTGCCAGCAGCTTAGACGGGACAACAGCTAACTATGGCTACACCTTC.